A single sample gave rise to the 32 T cell receptor beta chains below, sequenced in a study of T cell responses to AZD1222 COVID-19 vaccine. Produced via immunoSEQ multiplex PCR; TCRdb's table is partial and in-frame only. Among around 130,000 clones listed, roughly 87% were seen once. Material: peripheral blood, obtained 28 days after the second AZD1222 dose. These receptors all stem from an adult who received the AZD1222 COVID-19 vaccine.

The V and J genes are TRBV9 and TRBJ2-1; 8 nucleotides match TRBD2. CDR1 is SGDLS, CDR2 YYNGEE, per germline. The CDR3 is made up of 14 amino acids. Trimming cost V 2 bases and J 8 bases; bases outside gene matches: 6. The CDR3 region is CASSVGGARDEQFF. DNA of the CDR3: TGTGCCAGCAGCGTCGGGGGGGCGCGTGATGAGCAGTTCTTC.

The rearrangement links TRBV5-1 to TRBJ2-7; TRBD1 is a possible D gene (6 bases). The CDR3 has 14 residues. The germline gives CDR1 SGHRS, CDR2 YFSETQ. With 2 bases removed from V and 3 bases from J, the gap between germline ends came to 12 bases. The CDR3 DNA follows: TGCGCCAGCAGCTTCGGCAGGGGCGACTACGAGCAGTACTTC. It codes for CASSFGRGDYEQYF.

This chain joins TRBV7-9 and TRBJ1-2; 10 nucleotides align to TRBD1. CDR3 length: 17 residues. The germline V gene encodes CDR1 SEHNR and CDR2 FQNEAQ (reference sequence). With V trimmed by 5 bases and J by 8 bases, 17 bases remained unmatched. CDR3: CASSLSFRDRGLGGYTF. Here the CDR3 DNA reads TGTGCCAGCAGCCTCAGTTTCCGGGACAGGGGCCTGGGGGGCTACACCTTC.

This clone occurred once. The chain joins TRBV30 to TRBJ1-6; 9 nucleotides agree with TRBD1. From germline, CDR1 is GTSNPN and CDR2 SVGIG (reference sequence). J lost 7 bases, V lost 2 bases, and 12 bases had no gene match. The length of the CDR3 is 17 residues. In DNA form, the CDR3 reads TGTGCCTGGAGTTCCACTAGGCATGACAGGGGGAATTCACCCCTCCACTTT. Protein sequence: CAWSSTRHDRGNSPLHF.

This chain joins TRBV7-8 and TRBJ1-3, with D tentatively TRBD1 (5 bases). The germline V and J ends were trimmed by 5 bases and 0 bases, with 17 bases remaining between them. CDR3 length: 17 amino acids. Germline loops: CDR1 SGHVS, CDR2 FQNEAQ. The CDR3 DNA follows: TGTGCCAGCAGCCCTCGACAGCGAGATTTCTCTGGAAACACCATATATTTT. Its translation: CASSPRQRDFSGNTIYF.

This chain uses TRBV2 with TRBJ2-7; 7 nucleotides align to TRBD1. The germline V gene encodes CDR1 SNHLY and CDR2 FYNNEI. CDR3 length: 13 residues. After removal of 6 bases from V and 2 bases from J, the junction contained 4 bases not matched to a gene. The CDR3 DNA reads TGTGCCAGCAGCCCCGGGACAGCCTACGAGCAGTACTTC. Protein sequence: CASSPGTAYEQYF.

J is TRBJ1-5 and V is TRBV30; D is unclear. This CDR3 has 14 amino acids. CDR1 is GTSNPN and CDR2 is SVGIG in the germline V gene (reference sequence). The ends were cut back, 2 bases at V and 0 bases at J, with 8 bases in the middle. CDR3 sequence: CAWSYGYSNQPQHF. The CDR3 DNA is TGTGCCTGGAGTTATGGCTATAGCAATCAGCCCCAGCATTTT.

The rearrangement links TRBV24-1 to TRBJ2-7; TRBD2 aligns across 8 bases. This CDR3 region has 15 residues. The germline CDR1 and CDR2 sequences are KGHDR and SFDVKD. Losses at the gene ends were 4 bases for V and 2 bases for J; bases not matched to a gene: 6. CDR3 residues: CATSDPKRGPYEQYF. CDR3 sequence (DNA): TGTGCCACCAGTGACCCTAAGCGGGGGCCCTACGAGCAGTACTTC.

This clone was detected only a few times. The chain combines TRBV30 with TRBJ1-4; the D gene is possibly TRBD1 (5 bases). The CDR3 sequence is 14 residues long. Germline assignment: CDR1 GTSNPN and CDR2 SVGIG (reference sequence). Trimming removed 1 base at V and 6 bases at J, with 12 bases between. The DNA for the CDR3 is TGTGCCTGGAGTGGAGGGGCCTCTGATGAAAAACTGTTTTTT. Translating gives CAWSGGASDEKLFF. The full variable domain, completed using reference TRBV30 and TRBJ1-4, is SQTIHQWPATLVQPVGSPLSLECTVEGTSNPNLYWYRQAAGRGLQLLFYSVGIGQISSEVPQNLSASRPQDRQFILSSKKLLLSDSGFYLCAWSGGASDEKLFFGSGTQLSVL.

The V and J genes are TRBV5-1 and TRBJ1-1; 7 bases align to TRBD1. The CDR3 consists of 15 residues. Losses at the gene ends were 0 bases for V and 6 bases for J; bases not matched to a gene: 8. Germline lookup yields CDR1 SGHRS and CDR2 YFSETQ. CDR3 coding DNA: TGCGCCAGCAGCTTGGGAGTGACAGGGTTGGCTGAAGCTTTCTTT. Amino acids: CASSLGVTGLAEAFF.

This clone came up once. The chain recombines TRBV7-3 with TRBJ2-2, with D tentatively TRBD1 (5 bases). Trimming removed 2 bases at V and 8 bases at J, with 6 bases between. Germline CDR1 is SGHTA and CDR2 is FQGTGA. The CDR3 contains 12 residues. The CDR3 loop reads CASSLGAGELFF. In DNA form, the CDR3 reads TGTGCCAGCAGCTTAGGGGCGGGGGAGCTGTTTTTT.

The chain couples TRBV4-1 to TRBJ2-1, with 10 bases identical to TRBD2. Germline CDR1 and CDR2: MGHRA and YSYEKL. Unmatched junction bases numbered 12, after V lost 6 bases and J lost 4 bases. This CDR3 comprises 17 residues. The CDR3 DNA is TGCGCCAGCAGTAAAGGCCCGGGGACTAGCGATTACAATGAGCAGTTCTTC. Amino acid sequence: CASSKGPGTSDYNEQFF.

This chain joins TRBV2 and TRBJ1-5; D not resolved. V dropped 5 bases and J dropped 3 bases, with 14 bases sitting between them. In germline, CDR1 is SNHLY, CDR2 FYNNEI. CDR3 size: 15 residues. CDR3 loop: CASSLTSGDNQPQHF. CDR3 nucleotide sequence: TGTGCCAGCAGTCTGACCTCCGGGGACAATCAGCCCCAGCATTTT.

V and J are TRBV3-1 (or the pseudogene TRBV3-2) and TRBJ1-2; D may be TRBD1 (5 bases). CDR3 size: 13 residues. Germline values: CDR1 LGHDT, CDR2 YNNKEL (reference sequence). Trimming pared 6 bases from V and 8 bases from J, leaving 16 bases between. The CDR3 protein is CASSYGGWVGYTF. The CDR3 coding sequence is TGTGCCAGCAGTTATGGGGGGTGGGTCGGCTACACCTTC.

The chain's CDR3 is CASRGQGFNEKLFF. The CDR3 bases are TGTGCCAGCAGGGGACAGGGCTTTAATGAAAAACTGTTTTTT. The J gene is TRBJ1-4, the V gene TRBV28; 9 positions agree with TRBD1. The junction had 3 bases not matched to a gene; V was cut back by 6 bases and J by 4 bases. The CDR3 is 14 amino acids. The germline gives CDR1 MDHEN, CDR2 SYDVKM.

This clone occurred once. The rearrangement uses TRBV6-5 and TRBJ2-3, with D possibly TRBD2 on 5 matching bases. Germline CDR1 MNHEY, CDR2 SVGAGI. CDR3 size: 12 residues. CDR3 sequence reads: CASAASTDTQYF. CDR3 nucleotide sequence: TGTGCTAGCGCCGCTAGCACAGATACGCAGTATTTT.

As DNA, the CDR3 is TGTGCCTGGGGACTAGGGGCCCCCGGGGAGCTGTTTTTT. The encoded protein is CAWGLGAPGELFF. J is TRBJ2-2 and V is TRBV30; TRBD2 agrees at 7 bases. Germline V gene data show CDR1 as GTSNPN and CDR2 as SVGIG (reference sequence). The V and J ends lost 5 bases and 6 bases, in that order; junction bases with no gene match: 6. The CDR3 has 13 residues.

The chain couples TRBV27 to TRBJ1-5; possibly TRBD1 for D (6 bases). V was clipped by 3 bases and J by 2 bases, with 11 bases between them. The length of the CDR3 is 15 residues. From germline, CDR1 is MNHEY and CDR2 SMNVEV (reference sequence). Written as DNA, the CDR3 is TGTGCCAGCAGTTTCGGGGGGCTAGGCAATCAGCCCCAGCATTTT. Translated, it gives CASSFGGLGNQPQHF.

The rearrangement joins TRBV18 to TRBJ1-5; D may be TRBD1 (6 bases). This CDR3 is built from 14 residues. Trimming took off 7 bases at V and 3 bases at J, with 13 bases between the two ends. Germline V gives CDR1 KGHSH, CDR2 LQKENI. The CDR3 region is CASCPGTPNQPQHF. CDR3 bases: TGTGCCAGCTGTCCCGGGACACCCAATCAGCCCCAGCATTTT.

This sequence joins TRBV11-2 and TRBJ2-7, with D unclear. Deletions cut 6 bases from V and 4 bases from J, with 13 bases between. The CDR3 loop spans 13 amino acids. The germline CDR1 and CDR2 sequences are SGHAT and FQNNGV. CDR3 protein: CASSPHGFYEQYF. The CDR3 region has the DNA TGTGCCAGCAGTCCCCACGGGTTTTACGAGCAGTACTTC.

The chain recombines TRBV4-3 with TRBJ2-1, with 8 positions matching TRBD2. Trimming cost V 1 base and J 4 bases; bases outside gene matches: 6. CDR1 and CDR2 from the germline V gene are LGHNA and YSLEER. The CDR3 extends over 16 amino acids. The CDR3 here is CASSQGGTRGYNEQFF. In DNA form, the CDR3 reads TGCGCCAGCAGCCAAGGTGGGACTAGGGGTTACAATGAGCAGTTCTTC.

The rearrangement joins TRBV13 to TRBJ2-5; tentatively, D is TRBD1 or TRBD2 (6 bases each). This CDR3 has 15 amino acids. CDR1 is PRHDT and CDR2 is FYEKMQ in the germline V gene (reference sequence). The V end was cut by 3 bases, the J end by 4 bases, with 15 bases between. Here the CDR3 reads CASSLGAGFGETQYF. The CDR3 DNA is TGTGCCAGCAGCTTGGGGGCGGGGTTCGGAGAGACCCAGTACTTC.

The chain uses TRBV30 and TRBJ1-5; 7 positions match TRBD1. Per germline, CDR1 GTSNPN and CDR2 SVGIG (reference sequence). V shed 0 bases and J 7 bases; nucleotides not matched to a gene: 6. The CDR3 totals 14 residues. The CDR3 protein is CAWSVLQGDQPQHF. The CDR3 nucleotides read TGTGCCTGGAGTGTATTGCAGGGGGACCAGCCCCAGCATTTT.

The V gene is TRBV5-1, the J gene TRBJ2-1; 14 bases align to TRBD2. Germline V gene sequence: CDR1 SGHRS, CDR2 YFSETQ. V was clipped by 0 bases and J by 6 bases; unmatched bases: 5. The CDR3 length is 17 residues. The CDR3 sequence: CASSLEGLAGEANEQFF. In DNA, the CDR3 is TGCGCCAGCAGCTTGGAGGGACTAGCGGGAGAGGCCAATGAGCAGTTCTTC.

The J gene is TRBJ2-3, the V gene TRBV10-2, with D perhaps matching TRBD1 or TRBD2 (5 bases each). Trimming took off 4 bases at V and 4 bases at J, with 6 bases between the two ends. The CDR3 loop spans 12 amino acids. The germline CDR1 and CDR2 sequences are WSHSY and SAAADI. CDR3 region: CASSVGADTQYF. The CDR3 coding sequence is TGCGCCAGCAGTGTGGGGGCAGATACGCAGTATTTT.

V is TRBV19 and J is TRBJ1-4; D may be TRBD1 (5 bases). CDR1 and CDR2 (germline): LNHDA, SQIVND (reference sequence). With 4 bases removed from V and 10 bases from J, the gap between germline ends came to 7 bases. CDR3 length: 11 amino acids. The CDR3 loop is CASSRGGKLFF. In nucleotides, the CDR3 is TGTGCCAGTAGTAGGGGGGGAAAACTGTTTTTT.

The chain uses TRBV19 and TRBJ2-3; D is perhaps TRBD2 (6 bases). The CDR3 contains 13 residues. V shed 4 bases and J shed 2 bases, with 7 bases lying between them. The germline V gene has CDR1 LNHDA and CDR2 SQIVND (reference sequence). The CDR3 is CASSSGDTDTQYF. CDR3 sequence (DNA): TGTGCCAGTAGTAGCGGGGACACAGATACGCAGTATTTT.

The chain has TRBV7-8 and TRBJ2-3, with D unresolved. V lost 2 bases and J lost 4, with 10 bases in between. The CDR3 runs to 14 residues. Per germline, CDR1 SGHVS and CDR2 FQNEAQ. Here the CDR3 reads CASSLKRTSDTQYF. For the CDR3, the DNA is TGTGCCAGCAGCTTAAAGCGAACTTCAGATACGCAGTATTTT.

The chain couples TRBV6-6 to TRBJ2-7, with 8 nucleotides matching TRBD2. From germline, CDR1 is MNHNY and CDR2 SVGAGI (reference sequence). The length of the CDR3 is 16 residues. V trimming: 5 bases; J trimming: 5 bases; junction bases outside the gene matches: 14. The CDR3: CASSPRKKAGVNEQYF. CDR3 DNA: TGTGCCAGCAGTCCACGAAAGAAAGCGGGAGTTAACGAGCAGTACTTC.

The chain combines TRBV19 with TRBJ2-2; 7 bases match TRBD1. This CDR3 contains 15 residues. V gave up 5 bases and J gave up 0 bases; unmatched junction bases: 3. CDR1 is LNHDA and CDR2 is SQIVND in the germline V gene (reference sequence). The chain's CDR3 is CASSPGQSNTGELFF. In nucleotides, the CDR3 is TGTGCCAGTAGTCCGGGACAGTCGAACACCGGGGAGCTGTTTTTT.

J is TRBJ1-1 and V is TRBV5-5; the D is unclear. The length of the CDR3 is 14 residues. Germline V gives CDR1 SGHKS, CDR2 YYEKEE (reference sequence). Trimming shortened V by 0 bases and J by 4 bases, and 10 bases separated the two germline ends. The DNA for the CDR3 is TGTGCCAGCAGCTTGGGGCCCCGGGGCACTGAAGCTTTCTTT. Its translation is CASSLGPRGTEAFF.

The rearrangement links TRBV28 to TRBJ1-4; maybe TRBD1 (5 bases). Germline-derived CDR1 and CDR2 are MDHEN and SYDVKM. This CDR3 has 14 residues. Deletions cut 4 bases from V and 6 bases from J, with 12 bases between. CDR3 sequence reads: CASSSVQGDEKLFF. CDR3 DNA sequence: TGTGCCAGCAGTTCGGTCCAGGGAGATGAAAAACTGTTTTTT.